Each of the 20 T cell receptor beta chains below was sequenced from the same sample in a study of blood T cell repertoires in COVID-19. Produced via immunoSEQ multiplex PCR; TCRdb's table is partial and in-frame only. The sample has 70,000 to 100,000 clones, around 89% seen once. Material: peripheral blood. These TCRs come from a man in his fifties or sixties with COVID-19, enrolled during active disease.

The CDR3 spells CASSAQGSSGNTIYF. Written as DNA, the CDR3 is TGTGCCAGCAGCGCACAGGGGAGCTCTGGAAACACCATATATTTT. This chain uses TRBV9 with TRBJ1-3; 7 positions agree with TRBD1. From germline, CDR1 is SGDLS and CDR2 YYNGEE. The CDR3 sequence is 15 residues long. Unmatched junction bases numbered 3, after V lost 3 bases and J lost 0 bases.

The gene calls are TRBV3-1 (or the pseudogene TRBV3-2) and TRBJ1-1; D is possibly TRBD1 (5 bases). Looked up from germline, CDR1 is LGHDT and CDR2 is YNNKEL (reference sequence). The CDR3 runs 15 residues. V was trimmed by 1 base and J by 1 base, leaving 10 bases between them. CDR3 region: CASSQAGGTNTEAFF. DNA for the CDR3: TGTGCCAGCAGCCAAGCGGGGGGTACGAACACTGAAGCTTTCTTT.

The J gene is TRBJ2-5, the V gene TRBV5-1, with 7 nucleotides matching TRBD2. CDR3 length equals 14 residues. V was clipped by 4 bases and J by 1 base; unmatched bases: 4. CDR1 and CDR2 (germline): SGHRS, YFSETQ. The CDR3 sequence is CASSPGGIQETQYF. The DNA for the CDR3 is TGCGCCAGCAGCCCGGGAGGCATCCAAGAGACCCAGTACTTC.

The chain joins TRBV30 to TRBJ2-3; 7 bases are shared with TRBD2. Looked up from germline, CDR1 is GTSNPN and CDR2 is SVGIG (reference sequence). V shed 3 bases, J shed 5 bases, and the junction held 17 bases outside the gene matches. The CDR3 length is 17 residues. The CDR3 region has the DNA TGTGCCTGGAGCATGGGACGGTCGAGCGGGGTTGGAGATACGCAGTATTTT. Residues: CAWSMGRSSGVGDTQYF.

The CDR3 DNA sequence: TGTGCCAGTAGTATAGGGTTCAGGGGCACCGGGGAGCTGTTTTTT. Its translation: CASSIGFRGTGELFF. The chain joins TRBV19 to TRBJ2-2; perhaps TRBD1 as D (6 bases). Per germline, CDR1 LNHDA and CDR2 SQIVND (reference sequence). V was trimmed by 1 base and J by 4 bases, leaving 10 bases between them. The CDR3 spans 15 residues.

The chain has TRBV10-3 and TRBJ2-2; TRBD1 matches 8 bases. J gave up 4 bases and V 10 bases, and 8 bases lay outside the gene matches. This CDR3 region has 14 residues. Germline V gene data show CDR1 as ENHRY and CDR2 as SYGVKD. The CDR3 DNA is TGTGCCACTCAAGGGACAGGTTCCACCGGGGAGCTGTTTTTT. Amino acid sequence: CATQGTGSTGELFF.

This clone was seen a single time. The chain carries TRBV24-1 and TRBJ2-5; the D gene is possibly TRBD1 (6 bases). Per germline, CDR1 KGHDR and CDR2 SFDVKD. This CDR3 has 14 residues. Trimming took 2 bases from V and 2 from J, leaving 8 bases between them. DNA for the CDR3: TGTGCCACCAGTGATTCAGGACAGCAAGAGACCCAGTACTTC. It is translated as CATSDSGQQETQYF.

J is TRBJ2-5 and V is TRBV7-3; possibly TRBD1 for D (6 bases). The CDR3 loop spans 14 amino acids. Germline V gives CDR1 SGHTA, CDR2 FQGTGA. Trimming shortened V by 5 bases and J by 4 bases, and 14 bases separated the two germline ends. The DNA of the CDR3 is TGTGCCAGCAGCGTACAGGGAGTTGGAGAGACCCAGTACTTC. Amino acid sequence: CASSVQGVGETQYF. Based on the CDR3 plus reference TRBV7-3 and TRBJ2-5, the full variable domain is GAGVSQTPSNKVTEKGKYVELRCDPISGHTALYWYRQSLGQGPEFLIYFQGTGAADDSGLPNDRFFAVRPEGSVSTLKIQRTERGDSAVYLCASSVQGVGETQYFGPGTRLLVL.

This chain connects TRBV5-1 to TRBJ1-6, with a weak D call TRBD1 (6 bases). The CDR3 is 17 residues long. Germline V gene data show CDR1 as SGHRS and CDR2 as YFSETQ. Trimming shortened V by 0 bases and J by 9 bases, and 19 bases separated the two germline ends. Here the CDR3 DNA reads TGCGCCAGCAGCTTGGAACTTTTAAATAGGGGGGGTTCACCCCTCCACTTT. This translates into CASSLELLNRGGSPLHF.

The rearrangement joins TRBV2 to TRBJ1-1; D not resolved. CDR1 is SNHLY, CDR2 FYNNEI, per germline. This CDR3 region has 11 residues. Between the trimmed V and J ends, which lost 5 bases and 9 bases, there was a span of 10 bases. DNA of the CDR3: TGTGCCAGCAGTTACTTACCTCAAGCTTTCTTT. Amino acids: CASSYLPQAFF.

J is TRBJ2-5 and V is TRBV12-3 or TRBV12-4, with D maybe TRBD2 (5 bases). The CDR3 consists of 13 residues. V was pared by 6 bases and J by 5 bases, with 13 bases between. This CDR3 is CASRPGSWETQYF. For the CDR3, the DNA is TGTGCCAGCAGACCGGGATCTTGGGAGACCCAGTACTTC.

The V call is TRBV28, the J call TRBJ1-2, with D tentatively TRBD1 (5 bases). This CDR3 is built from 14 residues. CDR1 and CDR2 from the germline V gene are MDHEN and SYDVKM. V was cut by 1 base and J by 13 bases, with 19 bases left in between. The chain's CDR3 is CASSLSVPGYFSTF. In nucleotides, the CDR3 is TGTGCCAGCAGTTTATCTGTTCCAGGGTACTTCTCCACCTTC.

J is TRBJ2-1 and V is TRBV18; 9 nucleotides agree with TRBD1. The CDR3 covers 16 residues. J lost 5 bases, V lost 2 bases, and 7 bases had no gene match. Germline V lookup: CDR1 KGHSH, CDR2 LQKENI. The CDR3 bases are TGTGCCAGCTCACCAGGAATTGGACAGGGGAACAATGAGCAGTTCTTC. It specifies CASSPGIGQGNNEQFF.

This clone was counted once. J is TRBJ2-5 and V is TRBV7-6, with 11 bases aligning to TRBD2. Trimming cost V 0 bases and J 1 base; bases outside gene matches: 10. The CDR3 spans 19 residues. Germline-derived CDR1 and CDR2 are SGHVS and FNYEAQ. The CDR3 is CASSLAPIAGGTPQETQYF. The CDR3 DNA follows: TGTGCCAGCAGCTTAGCGCCGATAGCGGGGGGGACTCCCCAAGAGACCCAGTACTTC.

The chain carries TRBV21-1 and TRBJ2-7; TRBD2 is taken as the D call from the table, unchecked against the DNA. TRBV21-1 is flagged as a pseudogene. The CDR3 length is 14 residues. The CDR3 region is CASTQAGAGGEQYF. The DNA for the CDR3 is TGTGCCAGCACCCAAGCAGGGGCCGGGGGCGAGCAGTACTTC.

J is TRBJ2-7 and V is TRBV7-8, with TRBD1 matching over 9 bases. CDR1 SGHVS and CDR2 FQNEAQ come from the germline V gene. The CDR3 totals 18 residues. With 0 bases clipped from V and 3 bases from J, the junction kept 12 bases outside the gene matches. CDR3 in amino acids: CASSLAWGRGQGIYEQYF. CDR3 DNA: TGTGCCAGCAGCTTAGCGTGGGGCAGGGGACAGGGCATCTACGAGCAGTACTTC.

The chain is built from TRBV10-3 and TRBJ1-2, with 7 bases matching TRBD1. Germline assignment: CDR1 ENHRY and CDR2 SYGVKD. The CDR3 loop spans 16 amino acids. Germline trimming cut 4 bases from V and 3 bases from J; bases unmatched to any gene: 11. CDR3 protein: CAISAADRIFDYGYTF. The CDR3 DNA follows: TGTGCCATCAGTGCGGCGGACAGGATCTTTGACTATGGCTACACCTTC.

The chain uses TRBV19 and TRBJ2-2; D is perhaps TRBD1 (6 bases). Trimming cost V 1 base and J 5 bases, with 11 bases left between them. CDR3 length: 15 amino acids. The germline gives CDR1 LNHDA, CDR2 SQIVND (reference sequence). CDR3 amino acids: CASSIATRGTGELFF. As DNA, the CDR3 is TGTGCCAGTAGTATAGCCACGAGGGGGACCGGGGAGCTGTTTTTT.

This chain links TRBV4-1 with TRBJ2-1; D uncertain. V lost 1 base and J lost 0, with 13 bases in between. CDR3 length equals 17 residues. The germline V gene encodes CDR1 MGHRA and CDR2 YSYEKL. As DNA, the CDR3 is TGCGCCAGCAGCCAAGGCTACCTGATGAGCTCCTACAATGAGCAGTTCTTC. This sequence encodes CASSQGYLMSSYNEQFF.

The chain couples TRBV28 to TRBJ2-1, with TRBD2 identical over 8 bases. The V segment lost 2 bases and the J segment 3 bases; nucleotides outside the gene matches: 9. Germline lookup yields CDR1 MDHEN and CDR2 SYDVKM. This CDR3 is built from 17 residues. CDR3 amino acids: CASSLIPAGAFYNEQFF. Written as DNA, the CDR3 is TGTGCCAGCAGTTTAATCCCAGCGGGGGCTTTCTACAATGAGCAGTTCTTC.